A selection of T cell receptor beta chains follows, all from one sample in a study of CD8+ T cells in alopecia areata. Profiling relied on immunoSEQ multiplex PCR, and the TCRdb table lists in-frame clones only, not all of them. The sample lists about 190,000 clones; about three fifths were seen once. The source material was CD4+ T cells sorted from blood, sampled at week 4, from a patient treated with tofacitinib. These receptors were obtained from a human donor with alopecia areata. The CDR3 runs from the conserved cysteine through the conserved F or W.

>TRBV29-1
CSIDRDNEQFF
>TRBV9
CASSAPTSSYTGELFF
>TRBV7-2
CASSLEPGYEQYF
>TRBV7-9
CASRYNDRTHEQYF
>TRBV6-5
CAISGLANEQFF
>TRBV15
CATSREYLAGYNEQFF
>TRBV5-6
CASRRRTVYGYTF
>TRBV25-1
CASSEWGPLNTEAFF
>TRBV20-1
CSARPSETQYF
>TRBV30
CAWKTNEKLFF
>TRBV27
CASRPRAAWNEQFF
>TRBV2
CASKSMPTIYEQYF
>TRBV7-8
CASSLVSGTAYF
>TRBV9
CASSVSSGNTIYF
>TRBV7-3
CASSLDGSSTDTQYF
>TRBV9
CASKAGGF
>TRBV15
CATSRGEDYEQYF
>TRBV30
CAWSVGGQGGAEAFF
>TRBV7-8
CASSLGTDEAFF
>TRBV12-5
CASGDGPQSRETQYF
>TRBV10-3
CAISEPGQQETQYF
>TRBV4-3
CASSLTSGRETQYF
>TRBV29-1
CSVGNPSISYEQYF
>TRBV5-1
CASSLPPRGSLINEQYF
>TRBV15
CATSFDRGHHEQYF
>TRBV30
CAWGDRPGEQYF
>TRBV5-1
CASSSSYEQYF
>TRBV6-5
CASSLLRTGQGEQYF
>TRBV29-1
CSVEVIAGETQYF
>TRBV29-1
CSVILFTSGSHNEQFF
>TRBV5-1
CASREGFEETQYF
>TRBV25-1
CASSEVGQSYGYTF
>TRBV29-1
CSGGQQNTEAFF
>TRBV28
CASSHQSYEQYF
>TRBV25-1
CASSLQGAAGELFF
>TRBV7-2
CASSARNTGELFF
>TRBV7-8
CASSPGQNEKLFF
>TRBV20-1
CSAYRVGEQYF
>TRBV29-1
CSVPTGSRSTGELFF
>TRBV2
CASSESGQGNIQYF
>TRBV29-1
CSVEGDEYF
>TRBV5-4
CASTKKGQGAGYTF
>TRBV5-1
CASSIQPNTEAFF
>TRBV29-1
CSVEVGGTARAFF
>TRBV29-1
CSVGDVGGGGNEQFF
>TRBV5-1
CASSLDLVRFF
>TRBV30
CAWSHNLNTEAFF
>TRBV27
CASGDRGFGKSNQPQHF
>TRBV7-2
CASSLRSPGLDQPQHF
>TRBV7-8
CASSLVGGLAQLGETQYF
>TRBV6-5
CASRVDISSNQPQHF
>TRBV7-2
CASSLMGVNTEAFF
>TRBV6-5
CASSRTGGGYEQYF
>TRBV29-1
CSVGLYNEQFF
>TRBV20-1
CKPSGHNEQFF
>TRBV29-1
CSVDEGSSTDTQYF
>TRBV5-6
CASTPGLAGEQYF
>TRBV30
CAWSVRWRVAEQYF
>TRBV20-1
CSALLGTQYF